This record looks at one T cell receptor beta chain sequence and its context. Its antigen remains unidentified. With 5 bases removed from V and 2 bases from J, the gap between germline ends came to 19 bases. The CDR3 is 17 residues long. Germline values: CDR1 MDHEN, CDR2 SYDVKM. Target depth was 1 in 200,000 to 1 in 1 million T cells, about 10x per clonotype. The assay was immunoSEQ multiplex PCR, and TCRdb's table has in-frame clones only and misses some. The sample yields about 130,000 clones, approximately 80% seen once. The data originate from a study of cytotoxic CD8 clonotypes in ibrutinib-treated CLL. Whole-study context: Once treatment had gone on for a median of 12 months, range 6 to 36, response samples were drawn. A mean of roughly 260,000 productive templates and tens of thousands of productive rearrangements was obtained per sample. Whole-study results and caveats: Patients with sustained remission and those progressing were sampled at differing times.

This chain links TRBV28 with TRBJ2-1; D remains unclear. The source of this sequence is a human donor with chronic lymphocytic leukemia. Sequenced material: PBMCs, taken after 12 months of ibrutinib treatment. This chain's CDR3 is CASSVISFREAYNEQFF. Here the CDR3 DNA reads TGTGCCAGCAGTGTGATTAGCTTTAGGGAAGCCTACAATGAGCAGTTCTTC.